These 18 T cell receptor beta chains share one sample of origin, sequenced in a study of response to subunit inactivated influenza vaccine. Via MiXCR, TCRdb re-called the RT-PCR reads, giving one row per CDR3 protein. The profile shows about 480,000 distinct CDR3 sequences, around 13% of them singletons. The sample in question was PBMCs from blood, obtained roughly 47 days after vaccination. These receptors originate from a man aged 45-65 years who received an inactivated influenza vaccine.

This clonotype was recorded a few times. The chain has TRBV28 and TRBJ1-1; D might be TRBD1 (6 bases). Trimming stripped 5 bases from V and 11 bases from J, with 27 bases between. The length of the CDR3 is 16 residues. In germline, CDR1 is MDHEN, CDR2 SYDVKM. The CDR3 nucleotides are TGTGCCAGCAGTCGATCTCTCCGGGGGACAAATGGGTACGCTTTCTTT. Amino acid sequence: CASSRSLRGTNGYAFF.

This chain links TRBV7-8 with TRBJ2-3; 8 positions agree with TRBD2. Per the germline V gene, CDR1 is SGHVS and CDR2 is FQNEAQ. There are 16 residues in the CDR3. With 0 bases clipped from V and 6 bases from J, the junction kept 8 bases outside the gene matches. CDR3 sequence reads: CASSLAASGSQDTQYF. For the CDR3, the DNA is TGTGCCAGCAGCTTAGCGGCTAGCGGGTCCCAGGATACGCAGTATTTT.

Remarks on this clonotype: This may come from a read error, since a much larger clone is one base off. The CDR3 loop reads CASSQQGVNTEAFF. The CDR3 DNA is TGCGCCAGCAGCCAACAGGGGGTGAACACTGAAGCTTTCTTT. The rearrangement uses TRBV5-1 and TRBJ1-1; TRBD1 matches 8 bases. This CDR3 is 14 amino acids long. CDR1 is SGHRS, CDR2 YFSETQ, per germline. The V segment lost 4 bases and the J segment 0 bases; nucleotides outside the gene matches: 2.

This clonotype showed up many times. The V call is TRBV20-1, the J call TRBJ1-5; maybe TRBD1 (5 bases). The V gene lost 5 bases and the J gene lost 5 bases, with 10 bases spanning the gap. This CDR3 has 12 amino acids. Germline loops: CDR1 DFQATT, CDR2 SNEGSKA (reference sequence). The CDR3 loop is CSAGTLDQPQHF. CDR3 bases: TGCAGTGCTGGGACTTTAGATCAGCCCCAGCATTTT.

This clonotype was seen many times. The V gene is TRBV12-3 or TRBV12-4, the J gene TRBJ2-3; D gene unclear. V was pared by 6 bases and J by 4 bases, with 17 bases between. CDR3 length equals 15 residues. CDR3 sequence: CASRPLGSGADTQYF. DNA of the CDR3: TGTGCCAGCAGACCTCTCGGCTCCGGCGCAGATACGCAGTATTTT.

This clonotype was recorded at least ten times. The CDR3: CATSGKGHRNTGELFF. CDR3 sequence (DNA): TGTGCCACCAGTGGAAAAGGACATCGGAACACCGGGGAGCTGTTTTTT. This chain connects TRBV24-1 to TRBJ2-2; a possible D gene is TRBD1 (5 bases). CDR3 length: 16 amino acids. V lost 5 bases to trimming and J lost 1 base, with 13 bases between them. Germline V gene lookup returns CDR1 KGHDR and CDR2 SFDVKD.

This clonotype has only a few counts. The chain has TRBV7-2 and TRBJ2-6; no definite D call. V was pared by 2 bases and J by 0 bases, with 5 bases between. The CDR3 covers 15 residues. The germline V gene has CDR1 SGHTA and CDR2 FQGNSA. This CDR3 reads CASSLHPSGANVLTF. Written as DNA, the CDR3 is TGTGCCAGCAGCTTACATCCCTCTGGGGCCAACGTCCTGACTTTC.

The rearrangement joins TRBV4-2 to TRBJ1-6, with D unresolved. V was cut by 0 bases and J by 9 bases, with 15 bases left in between. From germline, CDR1 is LGHNA and CDR2 YNFKEQ. The CDR3 covers 16 residues. The CDR3 here is CASSQEVAYGSSPLHF. The CDR3 DNA sequence: TGTGCCAGCAGCCAAGAAGTGGCTTACGGGAGTTCACCCCTCCACTTT.

This clonotype was seen ten or more times. CDR3: CASKKEGAVNQPQHF. Here the CDR3 DNA reads TGTGCCAGCAAGAAAGAGGGGGCCGTCAATCAGCCCCAGCATTTT. This chain joins TRBV12-3 or TRBV12-4 and TRBJ1-5; TRBD1 matches at 7 bases. This CDR3 is 15 amino acids long. Trimming removed 7 bases from V and 3 bases from J; junction bases left unmatched: 9.

This clonotype was detected a few times. CDR3 sequence reads: CASSPGRGPQHF. DNA of the CDR3: TGTGCCAGCAGTCCCGGAAGGGGGCCCCAGCATTTT. This chain links TRBV27 with TRBJ1-5, with D possibly matching TRBD1 (5 bases). This CDR3 comprises 12 residues. Germline CDR1 MNHEY, CDR2 SMNVEV (reference sequence). Trimming removed 5 bases from V and 9 bases from J, with 11 bases in between.

CDR3 in amino acids: CASSLRGDISYEQYF. The CDR3 DNA reads TGCGCCAGCAGCTTACGGGGGGACATATCCTACGAGCAGTACTTC. This chain connects TRBV5-1 to TRBJ2-7; D possibly corresponds to TRBD2 (7 bases). Trimming took off 2 bases at V and 1 base at J, with 13 bases between the two ends. The CDR3 is 15 amino acids. Germline CDR1 SGHRS, CDR2 YFSETQ.

This clonotype was picked up a small number of times. This rearrangement joins TRBV27 to TRBJ2-2; 8 bases align to TRBD1. Germline V lookup: CDR1 MNHEY, CDR2 SMNVEV (reference sequence). This CDR3 region has 17 residues. V trimming: 8 bases; J trimming: 7 bases; junction bases outside the gene matches: 18. CDR3 residues: CASCSSAGQALLGELFF. As DNA, the CDR3 is TGTGCCAGCTGCTCGTCCGCGGGACAGGCGTTACTCGGGGAGCTGTTTTTT.

The J gene is TRBJ2-7, the V gene TRBV18; 9 nucleotides line up with TRBD1. CDR3 size: 15 residues. Losses at the gene ends were 3 bases for V and 5 bases for J; bases not matched to a gene: 8. Germline lookup yields CDR1 KGHSH and CDR2 LQKENI. The DNA of the CDR3 is TGTGCCAGCTCACCCTCGGACAGGGGATACAACGAGCAGTACTTC. Translated: CASSPSDRGYNEQYF. Supplemented by reference TRBV18 and TRBJ2-7, the full variable domain reads NAGVMQNPRHLVRRRGQEARLRCSPMKGHSHVYWYRQLPEEGLKFMVYLQKENIIDESGMPKERFSAEFPKEGPSILRIQQVVRGDSAAYFCASSPSDRGYNEQYFGPGTRLTVT.

The J gene is TRBJ2-5, the V gene TRBV12-3 or TRBV12-4, with D hard to call. This CDR3 comprises 13 residues. Trimming removed 6 bases from V and 7 bases from J, with 15 bases in between. The DNA of the CDR3 is TGTGCCAGCAGGCCTCGGCAGGTTGGGACCCAGTACTTC. Amino acid sequence: CASRPRQVGTQYF.

The CDR3 DNA reads TGTGCCTGGAGTGTATTAGCGGGAGCTGGTGAGCAGTTCTTC. This encodes CAWSVLAGAGEQFF. The chain combines TRBV30 with TRBJ2-1; 9 bases are shared with TRBD2. J gave up 9 bases and V 0 bases, and 6 bases lay outside the gene matches. CDR1 and CDR2 from the germline V gene are GTSNPN and SVGIG (reference sequence). The CDR3 covers 14 residues. Full variable domain (outside the CDR3, taken from reference TRBV30 and TRBJ2-1): SQTIHQWPATLVQPVGSPLSLECTVEGTSNPNLYWYRQAAGRGLQLLFYSVGIGQISSEVPQNLSASRPQDRQFILSSKKLLLSDSGFYLCAWSVLAGAGEQFFGPGTRLTVL.

This chain uses TRBV7-3 with TRBJ2-7; D unresolved. Between the trimmed V and J ends, which lost 2 bases and 1 base, there was a span of 18 bases. The CDR3 extends over 17 amino acids. Germline V gives CDR1 SGHTA, CDR2 FQGTGA. CDR3 amino acids: CASSLPPVGLESYEQYF. CDR3 sequence (DNA): TGTGCCAGCAGCTTACCCCCGGTTGGGCTCGAGTCCTACGAGCAGTACTTC.

CDR3 loop: CSARRREVSETQYF. The CDR3 DNA sequence: TGCAGTGCCCGGAGAAGGGAGGTTTCGGAGACCCAGTACTTC. The rearrangement links TRBV20-1 to TRBJ2-5; tentative D call: TRBD2 (6 bases). The V gene lost 6 bases and the J gene lost 5 bases, with 19 bases spanning the gap. This CDR3 has 14 residues. Germline CDR1 is DFQATT and CDR2 is SNEGSKA (reference sequence).

The chain employs TRBV4-2 and TRBJ2-3; 10 bases map to TRBD2. The CDR3 covers 16 residues. The ends lost 0 bases at V and 4 bases at J; junction bases unmatched: 4. CDR1 LGHNA and CDR2 YNFKEQ come from the germline V gene. The CDR3 DNA reads as TGTGCCAGCAGCCAAGAGGGAAGCGGGGGGGCAGATACGCAGTATTTT. Encoded protein: CASSQEGSGGADTQYF.